Sequencing of this T cell receptor beta chain was carried out in a study of blood T cell repertoires in COVID-19. Study background: Sites across the United States, Italy and Spain contributed samples from acute and convalescent COVID-19. In each case, the material was cDNA or gDNA derived from T cells, B-cell-depleted T cells, or PBMCs.

Individuals aged about 18 to 100 years were recruited from about two dozen US areas. Participant-given clinical history determined each cohort assignment. TCRdb keeps only in-frame clones here, not all; method: immunoSEQ multiplex PCR. Of over 200,000 clones in the sample, 80% to 85% were seen once. CDR1 is MNHEY and CDR2 is SVGEGT in the germline V gene. The V and J ends lost 2 bases and 0 bases respectively, with 13 bases between them. The CDR3 length is 16 residues. The sequencing sample was made of PBMCs or T cells enriched from blood (not recorded which). V is TRBV6-2 or TRBV6-3 and J is TRBJ1-1; D uncertain. This sequence was found in a woman between 45 and 60 years old with acute COVID-19. As DNA, the CDR3 is TGTGCCAGCAGTTACGAGGTGGAAACCATGAACACTGAAGCTTTCTTT. Protein sequence: CASSYEVETMNTEAFF.